One and the same sample provided the 32 T cell receptor beta chains below, sequenced in a study of T cells expressing NK-cell markers. TCRdb reprocessed the 5' RACE reads and reports one entry per CDR3 protein, with no DNA. The table for this sample gives over 250,000 distinct CDR3 sequences. The sample comprised blood T cells: a sorted CD56 or NKG2C T cell subset, CD4+ or CD8+ T cells, or bulk PBMC T cells (not recorded which). These receptors were taken from a woman between 18 and 70 years old in good health.

V usage is TRBV6-1 and J usage is TRBJ1-3. Germline V gene sequence: CDR1 MNHNS, CDR2 SASEGT. The CDR3 spans 12 residues. CDR3 protein: CASSAAGNTIYF.

Here the CDR3 reads CASSHGTGDSSYEQYF. J is TRBJ2-7 and V is TRBV5-1; TCRdb's D gene call, TRBD1, goes unchecked for lack of DNA. This CDR3 comprises 16 residues. Germline lookup yields CDR1 SGHRS and CDR2 YFSETQ.

This chain links TRBV7-3 with TRBJ2-1. Per the germline V gene, CDR1 is SGHTA and CDR2 is FQGTGA. This CDR3 spans 13 amino acids. CDR3 sequence reads: CASSLKSSAEQFF. The complete variable domain, with remaining parts taken from reference TRBV7-3 and TRBJ2-1, reads GAGVSQTPSNKVTEKGKYVELRCDPISGHTALYWYRQSLGQGPEFLIYFQGTGAADDSGLPNDRFFAVRPEGSVSTLKIQRTERGDSAVYLCASSLKSSAEQFFGPGTRLTVL.

The chain joins TRBV20-1 to TRBJ2-3; TCRdb calls TRBD1, which cannot be checked without DNA. Germline V gene sequence: CDR1 DFQATT, CDR2 SNEGSKA (reference sequence). The CDR3 spans 17 residues. The chain's CDR3 is CSASVGGLSGGTDTQYF.

J is TRBJ1-5 and V is TRBV12-3 or TRBV12-4; checking the TCRdb D call of TRBD1 is not possible without DNA. The CDR3 sequence is 15 residues long. This CDR3 is CASSTGTNSNQPQHF.

V is TRBV5-1 and J is TRBJ2-1; checking the TCRdb D call of TRBD1 is not possible without DNA. This CDR3 contains 13 residues. CDR1 and CDR2 from the germline V gene are SGHRS and YFSETQ. The chain's CDR3 is CASSLVGGTEQFF.

This chain connects TRBV7-2 to TRBJ1-1; TCRdb's assignment of TRBD1 cannot be checked, as there is no DNA. The CDR3 runs to 14 residues. CDR1 is SGHTA and CDR2 is FQGNSA in the germline V gene. Here the CDR3 reads CASREGAQNTEAFF.

J is TRBJ1-1 and V is TRBV7-9; TCRdb outputs TRBD1, but without DNA this stays unchecked. The CDR3 spans 16 residues. The germline V gene encodes CDR1 SEHNR and CDR2 FQNEAQ (reference sequence). Here the CDR3 reads CASSYRAGAVNTEAFF.

This CDR3 reads CASSQERGAGATYGYTF. The chain recombines TRBV4-3 with TRBJ1-2; the TCRdb call, TRBD1, lacks DNA for checking. The CDR3 spans 17 residues. Germline loops: CDR1 LGHNA, CDR2 YSLEER.

CDR3 amino acids: CASSRQGNSGANVLTF. The rearrangement joins TRBV19 to TRBJ2-6; TCRdb's assignment of TRBD1 cannot be checked, as there is no DNA. The V gene's germline CDR1 is LNHDA and CDR2 SQIVND (reference sequence). CDR3 length equals 16 residues.

The CDR3 protein is CASRTGTGSVGNQPQHF. This chain links TRBV6-1 with TRBJ1-5; TCRdb's assignment of TRBD1 cannot be checked, as there is no DNA. Germline V CDR1 and CDR2: MNHNS, SASEGT. There are 17 residues in the CDR3.

The rearrangement uses TRBV4-3 and TRBJ2-1. CDR1 is LGHNA, CDR2 YSLEER, per germline. CDR3 length: 17 residues. CDR3 sequence: CASSQDPPESSYNEQFF.

This chain links TRBV5-5 with TRBJ2-5; TCRdb's D call of TRBD1 is untestable without DNA. The CDR3 has 15 residues. Germline V gene lookup returns CDR1 SGHKS and CDR2 YYEKEE (reference sequence). The CDR3 is CASSPPMREGETQYF.

The chain uses TRBV18 and TRBJ2-5. This CDR3 comprises 14 residues. CDR1 is KGHSH and CDR2 is LQKENI in the germline V gene. The CDR3 protein is CASSPPWSKETQYF. Full variable domain (remainder filled in from reference TRBV18 and TRBJ2-5): NAGVMQNPRHLVRRRGQEARLRCSPMKGHSHVYWYRQLPEEGLKFMVYLQKENIIDESGMPKERFSAEFPKEGPSILRIQQVVRGDSAAYFCASSPPWSKETQYFGPGTRLLVL.

The rearrangement uses TRBV5-1 and TRBJ1-1; TCRdb's D call of TRBD1 is untestable without DNA. The CDR3 is 14 amino acids. Per the germline V gene, CDR1 is SGHRS and CDR2 is YFSETQ. The CDR3 region is CASSSGQGAIGAFF.

CDR3 loop: CASKRQGFTEAFF. This chain uses TRBV28 with TRBJ1-1; TCRdb reports TRBD1, a call that lacks DNA to check it against. The CDR3 covers 13 residues. Germline assignment: CDR1 MDHEN and CDR2 SYDVKM.

The chain couples TRBV24-1 to TRBJ2-5; without DNA, the TCRdb call of TRBD2 cannot be checked. Germline CDR1 and CDR2: KGHDR and SFDVKD. This CDR3 has 13 amino acids. CDR3 sequence: CATQLGPSETQYF.

The chain recombines TRBV12-3 or TRBV12-4 with TRBJ1-5. The CDR3 contains 13 residues. The CDR3 loop reads CASSLREDQPQHF.

This chain joins TRBV28 and TRBJ2-1; with no DNA, the TCRdb D assignment of TRBD2 cannot be verified. The CDR3 length is 17 residues. CDR1 is MDHEN, CDR2 SYDVKM, per germline. CDR3 loop: CASSYRGRSSSYNEQFF.

The chain carries TRBV20-1 and TRBJ2-2; the D gene TCRdb calls, TRBD1, cannot be checked with no DNA. Germline-derived CDR1 and CDR2 are DFQATT and SNEGSKA (reference sequence). This CDR3 has 15 amino acids. The CDR3 reads CSARSRGAGAGELFF.

CDR3 region: CASSLVTGNHEQYF. The chain uses TRBV7-2 and TRBJ2-7; checking the TCRdb D call of TRBD1 is not possible without DNA. Looked up from germline, CDR1 is SGHTA and CDR2 is FQGNSA. CDR3 length: 14 residues.

V is TRBV5-6 and J is TRBJ2-1; absent DNA, TCRdb's TRBD1 call cannot be checked. The CDR3 is made up of 15 amino acids. Germline V gives CDR1 SGHDT, CDR2 YYEEEE. The CDR3 protein is CASSNRDGVRNEQFF. The variable domain in full, completed from reference TRBV5-6 and TRBJ2-1, reads DAGVTQSPTHLIKTRGQQVTLRCSPKSGHDTVSWYQQALGQGPQFIFQYYEEEERQRGNFPDRFSGHQFPNYSSELNVNALLLGDSALYLCASSNRDGVRNEQFFGPGTRLTVL.

The chain links TRBV12-3 or TRBV12-4 to TRBJ2-7; absent DNA, TCRdb's TRBD2 call cannot be checked. The CDR3 totals 15 residues. CDR3: CASSPRGSGSYEQYF.

J is TRBJ2-1 and V is TRBV29-1. CDR3 length: 14 residues. Germline loops: CDR1 SQVTM, CDR2 ANQGSEA. CDR3 residues: CSVEYPAPYNEQFF.

V and J are TRBV12-3 or TRBV12-4 and TRBJ2-7; TCRdb lists TRBD1, though no DNA is available to test this call. This CDR3 comprises 18 residues. CDR3 in amino acids: CASSPGWGGWDSPYEQYF.

The chain links TRBV5-4 to TRBJ1-6. In germline, CDR1 is SGHNT, CDR2 YYREEE (reference sequence). The length of the CDR3 is 14 residues. The CDR3 loop is CASSLLSVNSPLHF.

The chain links TRBV7-8 to TRBJ2-3; TCRdb lists TRBD1, though no DNA is available to test this call. Per germline, CDR1 SGHVS and CDR2 FQNEAQ. The CDR3 sequence is 15 residues long. The CDR3 loop reads CASSLGAESTDTQYF.

This chain uses TRBV7-2 with TRBJ2-1. The CDR3 spans 14 residues. Germline CDR1 is SGHTA and CDR2 is FQGNSA. The CDR3 loop reads CASSLAGADIEQFF. Full variable domain (remainder filled in from reference TRBV7-2 and TRBJ2-1): GAGVSQSPSNKVTEKGKDVELRCDPISGHTALYWYRQSLGQGLEFLIYFQGNSAPDKSGLPSDRFSAERTGGSVSTLTIQRTQQEDSAVYLCASSLAGADIEQFFGPGTRLTVL.

This chain connects TRBV4-3 to TRBJ2-1; with no DNA, the TCRdb D assignment of TRBD2 cannot be verified. This CDR3 has 18 amino acids. Germline CDR1 reads LGHNA; CDR2 reads YSLEER. CDR3 sequence reads: CASSQDLAGVRTDNEQFF.

This sequence joins TRBV12-3 or TRBV12-4 and TRBJ1-2; TCRdb proposes TRBD1, but this gene call is untestable without DNA. CDR3 length equals 15 residues. CDR3 region: CASSSRTGSRYGYTF.

V gene TRBV12-3 or TRBV12-4 combines with J gene TRBJ2-5; TCRdb's assignment of TRBD1 cannot be checked, as there is no DNA. The CDR3 spans 18 residues. The CDR3 reads CASSLSPRTTRGEETQYF.

V usage is TRBV18 and J usage is TRBJ1-1; TCRdb calls TRBD1, which cannot be checked without DNA. Germline V gives CDR1 KGHSH, CDR2 LQKENI. The CDR3 totals 12 residues. This CDR3 is CASSPYRGQAFF.